The table lists the clone carrying this T cell receptor (beta chain) with a few counts. Methods used by the authors: Estimation of nucleated cell counts was performed using reference gene primer amplification. Assay: immunoSEQ multiplex PCR; the TCRdb copy retains only in-frame clones and omits some. The V and J calls and the clone size are those of that table, but D and trimming were determined from the DNA. This table holds 110,000 to 150,000 clones, around four fifths found once. These data belong to a study of blood T cell repertoires in COVID-19. The overall study: The study drew acute and convalescent COVID-19 samples from the United States, Italy and Spain.

V lost 6 bases and J lost 4, with 12 bases in between. This CDR3 contains 13 residues. The sequencing sample was made of PBMCs or T cells enriched from blood (not recorded which). The chain joins TRBV12-3 or TRBV12-4 to TRBJ2-5; D gene uncertain. The TCR sequence derives from a woman between 40 and 50 years old who had recovered from COVID-19. The CDR3 sequence: CASRVDSAETQYF. The CDR3 DNA reads as TGTGCCAGCAGGGTAGACTCGGCAGAGACCCAGTACTTC.